This paragraph reports one T cell receptor (beta chain). The antigen is not known. Per the germline V gene, CDR1 is SQVTM and CDR2 is ANQGSEA. The CDR3 is 12 amino acids. V lost 7 bases and J lost 4, with 11 bases in between. Every patient had mismatch repair deficiency by PCR or immunohistochemistry. Three pembrolizumab responders had their TCRs sequenced. The data stem from a study of PD-1 blockade in mismatch repair-deficient tumors. In the study overall: All were previously treated, progressing patients with about 12 mismatch repair-deficient cancer types.

Study-wide findings and caveats: Tumor-resident clones, often absent from pretreatment blood, expanded after pembrolizumab and then contracted.

Assay: immunoSEQ multiplex PCR; the TCRdb copy retains only in-frame clones and omits some. The sample records 85,000 to 130,000 clones, 70% to 85% being singletons. This material consisted of peripheral blood, taken approximately 35 weeks after starting pembrolizumab. The chain recombines TRBV29-1 with TRBJ1-5; tentative D call: TRBD1 (6 bases). The clonotype originates from an adult with mismatch repair-deficient cancer. The CDR3, as DNA: TGCAGCGCTGGACAGAGTAATCAGCCCCAGCATTTT. Translated, it gives CSAGQSNQPQHF.